This T cell receptor beta chain was observed in a study of blood T cell repertoires in COVID-19. Study details: The United States, Italy and Spain were the sources of the acute and convalescent COVID-19 samples.

Germline trimming cut 5 bases from V and 0 bases from J; bases unmatched to any gene: 1. This CDR3 spans 14 amino acids. The germline gives CDR1 MNHEY, CDR2 SMNVEV (reference sequence). Clones were read by immunoSEQ multiplex PCR, and TCRdb kept only the in-frame ones, dropping some. Of roughly 250,000 clones detected, about 88% appear once; the ten largest clones hold 1.6%. The TCR comes from a woman between 45 and 60 years old who had recovered from COVID-19. The sample consisted of PBMCs or T cells enriched from blood (not recorded which). This rearrangement joins TRBV27 to TRBJ2-3; 8 bases align to TRBD2. The CDR3 DNA reads as TGTGCCAGCAGTAGCGGGAGAAGCACAGATACGCAGTATTTT. Translation: CASSSGRSTDTQYF.